This T cell receptor (beta chain) derives from a study of blood T cells in healthy people across ages. Notes on the study in general: Strong correlation existed between TCR beta diversity and naive T cell percentage. Long-lived donors exceeded aged donors in naive CD4+ cells and diversity.

Trimming removed 0 bases from V and 1 base from J; junction bases left unmatched: 0. Germline-derived CDR1 and CDR2 are MNHEY and SVGAGI. The CDR3 runs to 15 residues. Using a J-beta primer mix together with a sample-barcoded 5' primer, a second PCR was run for about 7 to 12 cycles. A template-switch adaptor that had 12 random nucleotides put a tag on each cDNA molecule. TCRdb called the 5' RACE reads again in MiXCR, with one record for every CDR3 protein. The data show 1.6 million or so distinct CDR3 sequences, around 36% seen once. The sample holds a few counts of this clonotype. Its antigen is currently unknown.

Input material: blood. The V and J genes are TRBV6-5 and TRBJ1-5, with 7 bases matching TRBD1. The receptor was derived from a woman aged 25 to 39 in good health. CDR3 in amino acids: CASSYSTGSNQPQHF. The CDR3 nucleotides read TGTGCCAGCAGTTACTCGACAGGGAGCAATCAGCCCCAGCATTTT.